One and the same sample provided the 10 T cell receptor beta chains below, sequenced in a study of cytomegalovirus exposure and HLA in healthy donors. Amplification used 60 Vbeta primers and 13 Jbeta primers. This table comes from immunoSEQ multiplex PCR, and its TCRdb copy is limited to in-frame clones, with some not included. The sample totals approximately 75,000 clones. Sequenced input: PBMCs. The receptors come from a boy aged 5-17 years in good health and CMV-seronegative.

CDR3 nucleotides: TGCGCCAGCAGCCCGGTGACTAGCGCGAACACCGGGGAGCTGTTTTTT. Translating gives CASSPVTSANTGELFF. The rearrangement joins TRBV4-1 to TRBJ2-2; the match to TRBD2 covers 8 bases. V lost 4 bases and J lost 0; bases outside the gene matches: 4. This CDR3 is 16 amino acids long. Germline V gene lookup returns CDR1 MGHRA and CDR2 YSYEKL.

The rearrangement uses TRBV19 and TRBJ2-3; a possible D gene is TRBD1 (6 bases). Germline V gives CDR1 LNHDA, CDR2 SQIVND (reference sequence). This CDR3 has 13 residues. V lost 3 bases, J lost 13 bases, and 17 bases lay in between. The CDR3: CASSIPQNRVKYF. DNA of the CDR3: TGTGCCAGTAGTATCCCCCAAAACAGGGTCAAGTATTTT.

This chain connects TRBV30 to TRBJ2-7; D possibly corresponds to TRBD2 (6 bases). The CDR3 is 16 residues long. V was shortened by 2 bases and J by 2 bases, with 19 bases between the two germline ends. Germline CDR1 GTSNPN, CDR2 SVGIG (reference sequence). CDR3: CAWSIGGIGVAYEQYF. The CDR3 DNA is TGTGCCTGGAGTATCGGCGGGATAGGAGTCGCCTACGAGCAGTACTTC.

The chain uses TRBV9 and TRBJ2-7; 11 bases fit TRBD2. V shed 4 bases and J 4 bases; nucleotides not matched to a gene: 10. This CDR3 spans 16 amino acids. Germline V gives CDR1 SGDLS, CDR2 YYNGEE. The CDR3 reads CASSLGASGGKYEQYF. CDR3 coding DNA: TGTGCCAGCAGCCTGGGGGCTAGCGGGGGGAAATACGAGCAGTACTTC.

The CDR3 sequence is CASSSDRVTEAFF. Here the CDR3 DNA reads TGCGCCAGCAGTTCCGACAGGGTAACTGAAGCTTTCTTT. The chain couples TRBV5-1 to TRBJ1-1; 7 nucleotides align to TRBD1. Germline assignment: CDR1 SGHRS and CDR2 YFSETQ. This CDR3 has 13 residues. The ends lost 5 bases at V and 5 bases at J; junction bases unmatched: 6.

V gene TRBV11-2 combines with J gene TRBJ1-1; unclear D gene. Trimming removed 5 bases at V and 0 bases at J, with 16 bases between. The germline gives CDR1 SGHAT, CDR2 FQNNGV. This CDR3 has 16 amino acids. The CDR3 region has the DNA TGTGCCAGCAGCCCAATAGCGACAACTATGAACACTGAAGCTTTCTTT. This codes for CASSPIATTMNTEAFF.

V and J are TRBV7-3 and TRBJ1-3, with no clear D. There are 14 residues in the CDR3. V dropped 2 bases and J dropped 0 bases, with 5 bases sitting between them. Germline V gene data show CDR1 as SGHTA and CDR2 as FQGTGA. CDR3 DNA: TGTGCCAGCAGCTTATCGGGCTCTGGAAACACCATATATTTT. Encoded protein: CASSLSGSGNTIYF.

This sequence joins TRBV7-3 and TRBJ2-1; D is perhaps TRBD2 (6 bases). The CDR3 runs to 15 residues. V was pared by 2 bases and J by 2 bases, with 10 bases between. Looked up from germline, CDR1 is SGHTA and CDR2 is FQGTGA. The CDR3 bases are TGTGCCAGCAGCTTAGGCGGGATCCCCTACAATGAGCAGTTCTTC. Translation: CASSLGGIPYNEQFF.

The chain recombines TRBV4-1 with TRBJ2-5, with D tentatively TRBD1 (6 bases). V lost 4 bases and J 2 bases, leaving 14 bases between the germline ends. The CDR3 is made up of 15 amino acids. Germline V lookup: CDR1 MGHRA, CDR2 YSYEKL. CDR3 in amino acids: CASSLEGQIQETQYF. For the CDR3, the DNA is TGCGCCAGCAGCCTAGAAGGACAGATACAAGAGACCCAGTACTTC.

V and J are TRBV10-3 and TRBJ1-3; D is perhaps TRBD1 (5 bases). The V gene's germline CDR1 is ENHRY and CDR2 SYGVKD. The CDR3 length is 15 residues. Trimming removed 5 bases from V and 8 bases from J, with 19 bases in between. The CDR3 loop reads CAISSPPRGEHTIYF. In DNA form, the CDR3 reads TGTGCCATCAGTTCCCCCCCGCGGGGCGAGCACACCATATATTTT.